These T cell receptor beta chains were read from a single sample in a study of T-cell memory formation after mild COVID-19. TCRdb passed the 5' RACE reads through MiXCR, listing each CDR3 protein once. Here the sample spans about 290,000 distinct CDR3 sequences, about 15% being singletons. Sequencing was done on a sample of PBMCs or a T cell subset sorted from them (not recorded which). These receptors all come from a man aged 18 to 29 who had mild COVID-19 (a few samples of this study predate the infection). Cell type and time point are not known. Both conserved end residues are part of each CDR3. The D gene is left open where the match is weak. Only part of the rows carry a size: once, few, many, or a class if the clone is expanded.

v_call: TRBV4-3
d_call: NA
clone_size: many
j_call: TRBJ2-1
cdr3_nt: TGCGCCAGCAGCCAAGAGGCAGTTACCTACAATGAGCAGTTCTTC
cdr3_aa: CASSQEAVTYNEQFF

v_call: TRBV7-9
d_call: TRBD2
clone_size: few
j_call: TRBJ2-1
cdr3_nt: TGTGCCAGCAGCCTTCTTGGACTAGCGGGGGGAAATGAGCAGTTCTTC
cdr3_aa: CASSLLGLAGGNEQFF

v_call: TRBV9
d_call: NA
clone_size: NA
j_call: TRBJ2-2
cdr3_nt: TGTGCCAGCAGCGTAGTAGTTGGGGAGCTGTTTTTT
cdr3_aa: CASSVVVGELFF

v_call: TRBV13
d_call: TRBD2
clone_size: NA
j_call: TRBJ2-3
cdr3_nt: TGTGCCAGCAGCTCCCCGGGAGCGGGGGGTCCAGATACGCAGTATTTT
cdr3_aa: CASSSPGAGGPDTQYF

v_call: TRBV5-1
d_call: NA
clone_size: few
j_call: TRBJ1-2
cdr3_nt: TGCGCCAGCAGCTTGATGGGTGAGGGCTACACCTTC
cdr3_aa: CASSLMGEGYTF

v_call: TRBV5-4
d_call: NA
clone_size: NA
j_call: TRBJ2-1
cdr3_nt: TGTGCCAGCAGCTTGCCGCGACTTCGAGAGTTCTTC
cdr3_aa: CASSLPRLREFF

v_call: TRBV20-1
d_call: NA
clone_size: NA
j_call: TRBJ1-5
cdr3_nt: TGCAGTGCTAGTAAGGGGAACCAGCCCCAGCATTTT
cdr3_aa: CSASKGNQPQHF

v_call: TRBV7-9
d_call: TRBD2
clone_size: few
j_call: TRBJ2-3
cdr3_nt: TGTGCCAGCAGCCCGGGCGGGGGGCCGGGAGATACGCAGTATTTT
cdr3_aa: CASSPGGGPGDTQYF

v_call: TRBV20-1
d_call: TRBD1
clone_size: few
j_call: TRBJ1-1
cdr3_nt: TGCAGTCCGGGACAGGGTATATTTGAAGCTTTCTTT
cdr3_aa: CSPGQGIFEAFF

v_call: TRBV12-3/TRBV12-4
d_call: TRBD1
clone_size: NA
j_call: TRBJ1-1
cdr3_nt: TGTGCCAGCAATAGAGACCGGGACAGTTCAAAAGAAGCTTTCTTT
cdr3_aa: CASNRDRDSSKEAFF

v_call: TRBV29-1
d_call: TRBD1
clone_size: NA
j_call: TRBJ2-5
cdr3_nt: TGCAGCGTTGAAGATCGCCAGGGGGCAAGAGAGACCCAGTACTTC
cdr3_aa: CSVEDRQGARETQYF

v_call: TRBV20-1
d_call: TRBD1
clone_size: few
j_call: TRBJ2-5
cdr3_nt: TGCAGTGCTACGCGACAGGGGGGAGAGACCCAGTACTTC
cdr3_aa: CSATRQGGETQYF

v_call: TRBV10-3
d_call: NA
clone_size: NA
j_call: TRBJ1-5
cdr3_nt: TGTGCCATCAAAGGAGGTATTAATCAGCCCCAGCATTTT
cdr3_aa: CAIKGGINQPQHF

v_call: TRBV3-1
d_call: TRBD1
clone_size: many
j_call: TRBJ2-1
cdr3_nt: TGTGCCAGCAGCCAAACAGGGGGATGGAATGAGCAGTTCTTC
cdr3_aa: CASSQTGGWNEQFF

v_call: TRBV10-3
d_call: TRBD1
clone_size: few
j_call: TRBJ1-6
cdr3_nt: TGTGCCATCAAAGGACAGGGGACTTATAAGGATTCACCCCTCCACTTT
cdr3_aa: CAIKGQGTYKDSPLHF

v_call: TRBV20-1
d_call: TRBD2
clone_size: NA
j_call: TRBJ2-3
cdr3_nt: TGCAGTGCTAGAGAACCGACTAGCGGGGGTACGCAGTATTTT
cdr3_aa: CSAREPTSGGTQYF

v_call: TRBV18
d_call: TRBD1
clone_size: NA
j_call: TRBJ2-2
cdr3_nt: TGTGCCAGCTCCCCCGCCGGACAGGGGCTCCCTTACACCGGGGAGCTGTTTTTT
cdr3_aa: CASSPAGQGLPYTGELFF

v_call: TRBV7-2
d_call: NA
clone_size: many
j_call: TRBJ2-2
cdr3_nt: TGTGCCAGCAGCTTCGGGTGGGGGCCCGGGGAGCTGTTTTTT
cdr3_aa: CASSFGWGPGELFF

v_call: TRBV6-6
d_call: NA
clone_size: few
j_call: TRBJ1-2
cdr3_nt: TGTGCCAGCATTTCAGGACTCTCCTATGGCTACACCTTC
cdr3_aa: CASISGLSYGYTF

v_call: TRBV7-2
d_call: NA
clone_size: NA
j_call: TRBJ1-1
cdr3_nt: TGTGCCAGCAGCCGTGGTGGGGTCAGTAACACTGAAGCTTTCTTT
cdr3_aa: CASSRGGVSNTEAFF

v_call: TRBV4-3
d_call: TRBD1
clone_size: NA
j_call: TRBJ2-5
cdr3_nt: TGCGCCAGCAGCCAAGGGTCCGCCAGGGGGGAGACCCAGTACTTC
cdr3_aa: CASSQGSARGETQYF

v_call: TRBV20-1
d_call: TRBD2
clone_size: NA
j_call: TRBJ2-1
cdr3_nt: TGCAGTGCTAGAGGGCGGGGGATTGTCAATGAGCAGTTCTTC
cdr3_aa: CSARGRGIVNEQFF

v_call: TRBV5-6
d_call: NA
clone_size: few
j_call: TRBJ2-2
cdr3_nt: TGTGCCAGCAGCTTACTCACAGGGTTTACCGGGGAGCTGTTTTTT
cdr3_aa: CASSLLTGFTGELFF

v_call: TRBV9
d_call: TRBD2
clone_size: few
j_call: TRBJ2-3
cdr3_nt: TGTGCCAGCAGTGTCGGGACTAGCGTTACAGATACGCAGTATTTT
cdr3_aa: CASSVGTSVTDTQYF

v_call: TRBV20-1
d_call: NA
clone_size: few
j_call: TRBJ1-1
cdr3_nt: TGCAGTGCTAGAGATGCAAGGGGGTTTCACACTGAAGCTTTCTTT
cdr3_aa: CSARDARGFHTEAFF

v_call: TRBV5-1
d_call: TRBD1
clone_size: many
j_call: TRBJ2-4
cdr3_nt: TGCGCCAGCAGCTTATCGACAGGGGCCAAAAACATTCAGTACTTC
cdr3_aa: CASSLSTGAKNIQYF

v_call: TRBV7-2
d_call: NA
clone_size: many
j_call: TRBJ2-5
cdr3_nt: TGTGCCAGCAGCTTAGGGGTGGAGACCCAGTACTTC
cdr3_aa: CASSLGVETQYF

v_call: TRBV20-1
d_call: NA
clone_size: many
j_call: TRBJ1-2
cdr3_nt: TGCAGTGCCGGGGGGACCGGAGCGGGTAGAGGCTATGGCTACACCTTC
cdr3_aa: CSAGGTGAGRGYGYTF

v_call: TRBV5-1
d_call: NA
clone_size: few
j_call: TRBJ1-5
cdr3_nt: TGCGCCAGCAGCTTGCTACCGGGGGGGCAGCCCCAGCATTTT
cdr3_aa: CASSLLPGGQPQHF

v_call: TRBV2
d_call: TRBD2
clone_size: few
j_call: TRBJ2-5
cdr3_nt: TGTGCCAGCAGTGAGCCTAGCGGAGAGACCCAGTACTTC
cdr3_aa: CASSEPSGETQYF

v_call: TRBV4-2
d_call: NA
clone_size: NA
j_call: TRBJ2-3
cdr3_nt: TGTGCCAGCAGCCAGGGCCGGGGGCTTGGAACAGATACGCAGTATTTT
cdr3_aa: CASSQGRGLGTDTQYF

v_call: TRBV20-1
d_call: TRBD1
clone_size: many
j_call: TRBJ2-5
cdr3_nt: TGCAGTCCAGCCCGGGACAGTTGGTACCAAGAGACCCAGTACTTC
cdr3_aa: CSPARDSWYQETQYF

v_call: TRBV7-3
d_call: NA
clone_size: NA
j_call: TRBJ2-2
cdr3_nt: TGTGCCAGCAGCTCAGGGGGGTTATGGGCCGGGGAGCTGTTTTTT
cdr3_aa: CASSSGGLWAGELFF

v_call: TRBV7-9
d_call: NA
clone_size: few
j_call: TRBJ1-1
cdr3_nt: TGTGCCAGCAGCTCAAGGGCGGGGATTGAAGCTTTCTTT
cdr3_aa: CASSSRAGIEAFF

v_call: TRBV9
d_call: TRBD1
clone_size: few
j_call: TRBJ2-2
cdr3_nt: TGTGCCAGCAGCGTAGCTGAGAGGGGGCTTGGCGGGGAGCTGTTTTTT
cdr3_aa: CASSVAERGLGGELFF

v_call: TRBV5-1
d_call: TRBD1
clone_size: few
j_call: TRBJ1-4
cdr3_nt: TGCGCCAGCAGCCTGGACAGGGTGTACGAAAAACTGTTTTTT
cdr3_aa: CASSLDRVYEKLFF

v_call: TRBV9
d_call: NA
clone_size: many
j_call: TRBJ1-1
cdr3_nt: TGTGCCAGCAGCCCTCAGGCGGCCCTAGTTGGCACTGAAGCTTTCTTT
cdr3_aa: CASSPQAALVGTEAFF

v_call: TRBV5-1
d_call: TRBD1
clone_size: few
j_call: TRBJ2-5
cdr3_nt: TGCGCCAGCAGAGAACCAGGGGGCGCTGAGACCCAGTACTTC
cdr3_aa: CASREPGGAETQYF

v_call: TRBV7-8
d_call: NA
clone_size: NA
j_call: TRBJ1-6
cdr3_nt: TGTGCCAGCAGCCCACTCGTTACTTCACCCCTCCACTTT
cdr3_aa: CASSPLVTSPLHF

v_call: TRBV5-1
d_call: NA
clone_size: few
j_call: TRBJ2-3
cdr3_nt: TGCGCCAGCAGCCAAAAGCTGGGAGATACGCAGTATTTT
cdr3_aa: CASSQKLGDTQYF